These 3 T cell receptor beta chains share one sample of origin, sequenced in a study of T cells in Graves' hyperthyroidism and ophthalmopathy. RNA transcripts provided the source from which TCR beta CDR3 regions were amplified. Carried out on the TCR CDR3, a first-round RT-PCR used the HTBI primer set. TCRdb reprocessed the multiplex PCR reads via MiXCR and lists one record per CDR3 protein. In the table there are about 300,000 distinct CDR3 sequences, 13% of which are singletons. Sequenced material: blood. The source is a woman under 40 with Graves' hyperthyroidism that later progressed to Graves' ophthalmopathy.

The table lists this clonotype with many counts. The chain links TRBV9 to TRBJ2-7; D is uncertain. Germline V gives CDR1 SGDLS, CDR2 YYNGEE. The CDR3 is 14 residues long. V was pared by 1 base and J by 3 bases, with 11 bases between. DNA of the CDR3: TGTGCCAGCAGCGTATCCCCCGGGTTCTACGAGCAGTACTTC. Translation gives CASSVSPGFYEQYF.

This clonotype has a handful of counts. The chain links TRBV5-4 to TRBJ2-7; 9 nucleotides match TRBD2. The germline gives CDR1 SGHNT, CDR2 YYREEE (reference sequence). The CDR3 consists of 13 residues. Losses at the gene ends were 2 bases for V and 6 bases for J; bases not matched to a gene: 3. CDR3 protein: CASSFGLASEQYF. CDR3 nucleotides: TGTGCCAGCAGCTTCGGACTAGCGTCCGAGCAGTACTTC.

The rearrangement joins TRBV5-4 to TRBJ2-7; the D gene is possibly TRBD2 (6 bases). The V and J ends lost 0 bases and 0 bases respectively, with 16 bases between them. CDR3 size: 17 residues. Germline assignment: CDR1 SGHNT and CDR2 YYREEE (reference sequence). This CDR3 reads CASSLAVGSGISYEQYF. CDR3 coding DNA: TGTGCCAGCAGCTTGGCCGTGGGTAGCGGAATCTCCTACGAGCAGTACTTC.